Sequencing of this T cell receptor (beta chain) was carried out in a study of shared clonotypes between healthy human individuals. Genomic DNA from each subset was divided evenly over several immunoSEQ plates. Profiled with immunoSEQ multiplex PCR; TCRdb holds only in-frame clones, not every one. The sample contains about 450,000 clones, 70% to 85% of which appear only once. The CDR3 spans 15 residues. Germline V gene lookup returns CDR1 SGHVS and CDR2 FQNEAQ. V shed 3 bases and J 2 bases; nucleotides not matched to a gene: 5. This receptor was obtained from a woman in her 40s in good health. Some clones in this sample may be carry-over from other donors' samples. The chain combines TRBV7-8 with TRBJ2-5; 8 bases match TRBD2. Sequencing was performed on PBMCs. The CDR3 DNA reads as TGTGCCAGCAGCTTCTCCGGGAGGGCACAAGAGACCCAGTACTTC. As protein: CASSFSGRAQETQYF.